Listed here are 5 T cell receptor beta chains from one sample, sequenced in a study of patients and donors after allogeneic stem cell transplantation. TCRdb itself ran the RT-PCR reads through MiXCR, one entry per CDR3 protein. The sample carries some 9,800 distinct CDR3 sequences, approximately 6.3% recorded once. The sequencing sample was made of blood, either unsorted or a sorted T cell fraction (not recorded which). The receptors were sampled from a human donor who was either an allogeneic HSCT recipient or a stem cell or donor lymphocyte infusion donor (not recorded which). It is not recorded whose cells these are; they may come from a transplant donor.

The table lists this clonotype with many counts. The chain combines TRBV7-2 with TRBJ2-5, with D perhaps TRBD1 (5 bases). Germline CDR1 reads SGHTA; CDR2 reads FQGNSA. The CDR3 has 12 residues. The V end was cut by 2 bases, the J end by 7 bases, with 8 bases between. The CDR3 DNA reads as TGTGCCAGCAGCTTACCCCAGGGGACCCAGTACTTC. This sequence encodes CASSLPQGTQYF.

This clonotype showed up many times. The chain combines TRBV21-1 with TRBJ1-2. TRBV21-1 constitutes a pseudogene. The CDR3 is 15 amino acids. The CDR3 loop is CASSKAGRTLYGYTF. The CDR3 DNA sequence: TGTGCCAGCAGCAAAGCGGGGAGGACTCTCTATGGCTACACCTTC.

In this sample, this clonotype is medium-sized (0.01 to 0.1%). V gene TRBV28 combines with J gene TRBJ1-2, with TRBD1 identical over 7 bases. The CDR3 has 13 residues. CDR1 and CDR2 from the germline V gene are MDHEN and SYDVKM. With V trimmed by 8 bases and J by 2 bases, 5 bases remained unmatched. CDR3 sequence: CASGTEINYGYTF. The CDR3 nucleotides read TGTGCCAGCGGGACAGAGATAAACTATGGCTACACCTTC.

A word on this clonotype: One junction end disagrees with the germline gene, perhaps due to a read error. The V and J genes are TRBV6-1 and TRBJ2-3; D possibly corresponds to TRBD2 (6 bases). CDR1 is MNHNS, CDR2 SASEGT, per germline. The CDR3 is 15 amino acids. The CDR3 protein is CASDEAGILTDTKYF. CDR3 bases: TGTGCCAGCGACGAGGCGGGGATCCTCACAGATACGAAGTATTTT.

This clonotype was seen repeatedly, ten times or more. The chain has TRBV4-2 and TRBJ2-1, with TRBD2 matching over 8 bases. Germline values: CDR1 LGHNA, CDR2 YNFKEQ. Unmatched junction bases numbered 9, after V lost 11 bases and J lost 0 bases. This CDR3 is built from 15 residues. CDR3: CASGAGGSSYNEQFF. The CDR3 DNA is TGTGCCTCGGGGGCGGGAGGAAGCTCCTACAATGAGCAGTTCTTC.